The 30 T cell receptor beta chains below come from one sample, sequenced in a study of blood T cells in healthy people across ages. The authors ran a second PCR of about 6 to 12 cycles using a sample-barcoded 5' primer and a J-beta primer mix. TCRdb used MiXCR to reprocess the 5' RACE reads, holding one entry per CDR3 protein. The sample lists about 1.1 million distinct CDR3 sequences, roughly two fifths occurring once. The sequencing input was blood. These TCRs come from a man younger than 30 in good health.

The chain has TRBV29-1 and TRBJ2-2; TRBD2 matches at 7 bases. The CDR3 loop spans 12 amino acids. After removal of 7 bases from V and 4 bases from J, the junction contained 3 bases not matched to a gene. CDR1 and CDR2 from the germline V gene are SQVTM and ANQGSEA. DNA of the CDR3: TGCAGCGGACGCGGGGGCACCGGGGAGCTGTTTTTT. Translating it yields CSGRGGTGELFF.

This chain joins TRBV15 and TRBJ1-2; D may be TRBD1 (6 bases). V lost 0 bases and J 4 bases, leaving 12 bases between the germline ends. Germline V gene lookup returns CDR1 LNHNV and CDR2 YYDKDF (reference sequence). CDR3 length: 15 amino acids. CDR3 sequence reads: CATSRDAVQGYGYTF. The CDR3 region has the DNA TGTGCCACCAGCAGAGATGCAGTACAGGGCTATGGCTACACCTTC.

This clonotype showed up just once. V is TRBV20-1 and J is TRBJ2-1; 11 bases agree with TRBD2. V shed 6 bases and J 7 bases; nucleotides not matched to a gene: 11. The germline V gene encodes CDR1 DFQATT and CDR2 SNEGSKA (reference sequence). This CDR3 is built from 15 residues. This CDR3 reads CSATPPSGGTNEQFF. CDR3 bases: TGCAGTGCGACACCTCCTAGCGGGGGGACAAATGAGCAGTTCTTC.

This clonotype was picked up a small number of times. The V and J genes are TRBV7-9 and TRBJ2-1; TRBD1 aligns across 10 bases. After removal of 4 bases from V and 8 bases from J, the junction contained 8 bases not matched to a gene. Germline CDR1 SEHNR, CDR2 FQNEAQ (reference sequence). There are 15 residues in the CDR3. The CDR3 region is CASSSSRDRGDEQFF. CDR3 sequence (DNA): TGTGCCAGCAGCTCGTCCCGGGACAGGGGTGATGAGCAGTTCTTC.

The V gene is TRBV2, the J gene TRBJ1-5; D unclear. Per germline, CDR1 SNHLY and CDR2 FYNNEI. Trimming cost V 4 bases and J 3 bases, with 10 bases left between them. This CDR3 spans 14 amino acids. The DNA for the CDR3 is TGTGCCAGCAGTGTGGTAGAAACCAATCAGCCCCAGCATTTT. Protein sequence: CASSVVETNQPQHF.

With regard to this clonotype: The junction and the germline gene differ at one end; a read error may be behind it. The chain is built from TRBV7-9 and TRBJ2-5; TRBD2 matches 14 bases. From germline, CDR1 is SEHNR and CDR2 FQNEAQ (reference sequence). The CDR3 extends over 16 amino acids. The DNA for the CDR3 is TGTGCCGGCAGTTGGACTAGCGGGGGGCATCAAGAGACCCAGTACTTC. Protein product: CAGSWTSGGHQETQYF.

This clonotype was found a few times. The CDR3 is CASALGANTEAFF. CDR3 sequence (DNA): TGTGCCAGCGCTCTCGGAGCCAACACTGAAGCTTTCTTT. The chain has TRBV6-6 and TRBJ1-1, with unresolved D. From germline, CDR1 is MNHNY and CDR2 SVGAGI (reference sequence). CDR3 size: 13 residues. V lost 8 bases and J 2 bases, leaving 12 bases between the germline ends.

The table lists this clonotype with a few counts. The J gene is TRBJ2-5, the V gene TRBV12-3 or TRBV12-4; a weak D match, TRBD2 (5 bases). V lost 5 bases and J lost 2, with 21 bases in between. The CDR3 has 17 amino acids. This CDR3 is CASSEGMWATSQETQYF. For the CDR3, the DNA is TGTGCCAGCAGTGAGGGAATGTGGGCGACCTCTCAAGAGACCCAGTACTTC.

With regard to this clonotype: Relative to the germline gene, one junction end is altered; a read error may explain this. This rearrangement joins TRBV4-3 to TRBJ2-3; the D gene could be TRBD1 or TRBD2 (5 bases each). The length of the CDR3 is 15 residues. The germline V gene encodes CDR1 LGHNA and CDR2 YSLEER. The CDR3 here is CASSQDGSGTGTQYF. In DNA form, the CDR3 reads TGCGCCAGCAGCCAAGATGGCAGCGGCACAGGTACGCAGTATTTT.

The chain combines TRBV4-1 with TRBJ1-1; D unclear. The CDR3 length is 13 residues. Trimming pared 4 bases from V and 7 bases from J, leaving 13 bases between. Germline CDR1 and CDR2: MGHRA and YSYEKL. The CDR3 protein is CASSPRRVGEAFF. As DNA, the CDR3 is TGCGCCAGCAGCCCCCGCCGCGTAGGTGAAGCTTTCTTT.

V gene TRBV4-1 combines with J gene TRBJ2-7, with D maybe TRBD1 (6 bases). There are 16 residues in the CDR3. The germline V and J ends were trimmed by 1 base and 1 base, with 14 bases remaining between them. Germline loops: CDR1 MGHRA, CDR2 YSYEKL. The CDR3 loop reads CASSQVMRGQSYEQYF. The CDR3 DNA reads as TGCGCCAGCAGCCAAGTCATGAGAGGACAGTCCTACGAGCAGTACTTC.

Here the CDR3 reads CASSSSGGMNYGYTF. CDR3 nucleotide sequence: TGTGCCAGCAGTTCATCCGGGGGGATGAACTATGGCTACACCTTC. The rearrangement uses TRBV12-3 or TRBV12-4 and TRBJ1-2, with D possibly TRBD1 on 5 matching bases. This CDR3 is 15 amino acids long. V was cut by 4 bases and J by 2 bases, with 14 bases left in between.

The chain employs TRBV6-5 and TRBJ1-1; TRBD1 matches at 9 bases. Per germline, CDR1 MNHEY and CDR2 SVGAGI. V dropped 4 bases and J dropped 10; count of bases not matched to a gene: 4. The CDR3 runs 12 residues. The CDR3 bases are TGTGCCAGCAGTTCAGACAGGGGGACAGCTTTCTTT. It translates to CASSSDRGTAFF.

V and J are TRBV7-9 and TRBJ1-1; 9 nucleotides match TRBD1. CDR3 length: 13 residues. Germline trimming cut 5 bases from V and 7 bases from J; bases unmatched to any gene: 5. Germline CDR1 and CDR2: SEHNR and FQNEAQ (reference sequence). The CDR3 DNA is TGTGCCAGCAGCGACCCGACAGGGGGTGAAGCTTTCTTT. Protein product: CASSDPTGGEAFF. Supplemented by reference TRBV7-9 and TRBJ1-1, the full variable domain reads DTGVSQNPRHKITKRGQNVTFRCDPISEHNRLYWYRQTLGQGPEFLTYFQNEAQLEKSRLLSDRFSAERPKGSFSTLEIQRTEQGDSAMYLCASSDPTGGEAFFGQGTRLTVV.

This clonotype has more than one count but fewer than ten. The chain combines TRBV20-1 with TRBJ2-7; 7 bases align to TRBD1. Germline values: CDR1 DFQATT, CDR2 SNEGSKA (reference sequence). CDR3 size: 14 residues. V trimming: 6 bases; J trimming: 4 bases; junction bases outside the gene matches: 12. The CDR3 DNA reads TGCAGTGCCCCCCGCCAGGGGGTAGAGTACGAGCAGTACTTC. It codes for CSAPRQGVEYEQYF.

The V call is TRBV7-6, the J call TRBJ1-1; D is possibly TRBD1 (5 bases). The CDR3 is made up of 15 amino acids. CDR1 SGHVS and CDR2 FNYEAQ come from the germline V gene. The V end lost 0 bases, the J end lost 5 bases, and 13 bases lay between the germline ends. CDR3 protein: CASSLATGGGTEAFF. In nucleotides, the CDR3 is TGTGCCAGCAGCTTAGCCACCGGGGGTGGGACTGAAGCTTTCTTT.

J is TRBJ1-2 and V is TRBV3-1; TRBD1 might be the D (6 bases). Deletions cut 0 bases from V and 1 base from J, with 12 bases between. The CDR3 runs 16 residues. Germline values: CDR1 LGHDT, CDR2 YNNKEL (reference sequence). The CDR3 nucleotides read TGTGCCAGCAGCCAAGACATCGGGGGCTTTAACTATGGCTACACCTTC. Protein product: CASSQDIGGFNYGYTF.

This clonotype was seen a handful of times. V gene TRBV6-5 combines with J gene TRBJ1-2, with TRBD1 matching over 7 bases. The CDR3 length is 13 residues. J was trimmed by 8 bases and V by 6 bases; bases with no gene match: 9. The germline V gene has CDR1 MNHEY and CDR2 SVGAGI. In nucleotides, the CDR3 is TGTGCCAGCAGCTTCGACAGGGTGAGAGGCTACACCTTC. Translation gives CASSFDRVRGYTF.

A single count supports this clonotype. The junction departs from the called germline gene at one end, perhaps through a read error. The chain recombines TRBV4-2 with TRBJ2-5; D ambiguous. This CDR3 region has 13 residues. Germline V lookup: CDR1 LGHNA, CDR2 YNFKEQ. CDR3 region: CVSSPYGQETQYF. For the CDR3, the DNA is TGTGTCAGCAGCCCGTACGGGCAAGAGACCCAGTACTTC.

The gene calls are TRBV10-3 and TRBJ1-2; D is unresolved. CDR1 is ENHRY, CDR2 SYGVKD, per germline. Trimming took off 2 bases at V and 4 bases at J, with 11 bases between the two ends. CDR3 length equals 14 residues. CDR3 nucleotides: TGTGCCATCAGTGAGCCGAAGGAGGGCTATGGCTACACCTTC. This codes for CAISEPKEGYGYTF.

The V and J genes are TRBV4-3 and TRBJ2-7; the D gene could be TRBD1 or TRBD2 (5 bases each). The V and J ends lost 0 bases and 2 bases respectively, with 14 bases between them. This CDR3 region has 16 residues. Germline V gene data show CDR1 as LGHNA and CDR2 as YSLEER. CDR3 region: CASSQEKGTEAYEQYF. CDR3 sequence (DNA): TGCGCCAGCAGCCAAGAAAAAGGGACCGAGGCCTACGAGCAGTACTTC.

This chain uses TRBV6-2 or TRBV6-3 with TRBJ2-1, with a weak D call TRBD1 (5 bases). V gave up 6 bases and J gave up 7 bases, with 19 bases separating them. Germline V gene data show CDR1 as MNHEY and CDR2 as SVGEGT. The CDR3 totals 15 residues. CDR3 coding DNA: TGTGCCAGCAGCCACAGACCGGCTCGACAGAATGAGCAGTTCTTC. Encoded protein: CASSHRPARQNEQFF.

This clonotype was observed once. The gene calls are TRBV5-1 and TRBJ2-1; TRBD2 agrees at 13 bases. Germline assignment: CDR1 SGHRS and CDR2 YFSETQ. The V segment lost 2 bases and the J segment 4 bases; nucleotides outside the gene matches: 3. The CDR3 contains 16 residues. The CDR3 DNA is TGCGCCAGCAGCTTCGGACTAGCGGGGGTATACAATGAGCAGTTCTTC. The encoded protein is CASSFGLAGVYNEQFF.

The chain links TRBV28 to TRBJ2-5; no definite D call. Trimming pared 10 bases from V and 0 bases from J, leaving 15 bases between. The CDR3 runs to 14 residues. Germline CDR1 MDHEN, CDR2 SYDVKM. CDR3 nucleotide sequence: TGTGCCAACAGCCAGACCGAGAACCAAGAGACCCAGTACTTC. It codes for CANSQTENQETQYF.

This clonotype was seen more than once but under ten times. This rearrangement joins TRBV20-1 to TRBJ2-5; TRBD1 matches 7 bases. With V trimmed by 3 bases and J by 1 base, 8 bases remained unmatched. Germline CDR1 DFQATT, CDR2 SNEGSKA (reference sequence). The CDR3 length is 15 residues. The CDR3 DNA reads TGCAGTGCTAGGGACACAGGGGTTATCCAAGAGACCCAGTACTTC. The encoded protein is CSARDTGVIQETQYF.

On this clonotype: Mismatch with germline at one junction end may stem from a read error. This rearrangement joins TRBV12-3 or TRBV12-4 to TRBJ2-1, with a weak D call TRBD1 (6 bases). CDR3 length equals 15 residues. The CDR3 DNA is TGTGCCGGCAGTTCCTCCGGGGACAACGGCGGTGAGCAGTTCTTC. Protein: CAGSSSGDNGGEQFF.

This clonotype was counted a few times. V and J are TRBV25-1 and TRBJ2-1, with TRBD1 matching over 8 bases. Germline CDR1 is MGHDK and CDR2 is SYGVNS. Trimming at V came to 5 bases and at J to 2 bases, leaving 5 bases not matched to a gene. The CDR3 spans 15 residues. In nucleotides, the CDR3 is TGTGCCAGCAGTTATCAGGGGGCGGCCTACAATGAGCAGTTCTTC. Amino acids: CASSYQGAAYNEQFF.

The rearrangement uses TRBV6-2 or TRBV6-3 and TRBJ2-1, with 7 positions matching TRBD1. V was pared by 2 bases and J by 4 bases, with 5 bases of the junction left unmatched. This CDR3 region has 15 residues. CDR1 and CDR2 from the germline V gene are MNHEY and SVGEGT. CDR3 residues: CASSYLRQGYNEQFF. The DNA of the CDR3 is TGTGCCAGCAGTTACCTGAGACAGGGTTACAATGAGCAGTTCTTC.

The chain recombines TRBV20-1 with TRBJ2-1; D is perhaps TRBD2 (5 bases). This CDR3 spans 14 amino acids. Germline V gives CDR1 DFQATT, CDR2 SNEGSKA (reference sequence). V was trimmed by 0 bases and J by 6 bases, leaving 12 bases between them. CDR3: CSARDGKAVNEQFF. For the CDR3, the DNA is TGCAGTGCTAGAGATGGTAAAGCGGTCAATGAGCAGTTCTTC.

This clonotype was seen more than once but under ten times. J is TRBJ2-5 and V is TRBV2; D is possibly TRBD1 or TRBD2 (5 bases each). The tail of the sequence fits TRBJ2-7 better, so the J call may be wrong. In germline, CDR1 is SNHLY, CDR2 FYNNEI. The CDR3 is made up of 14 amino acids. The CDR3: CASSEMWDGYEQYF. CDR3 sequence (DNA): TGTGCCAGCAGTGAAATGTGGGACGGTTACGAGCAGTACTTC.